This T cell receptor beta chain appears in the sequencing data of a study of cytomegalovirus exposure and HLA in healthy donors. General study findings and limits: The classifier was said to identify cytomegalovirus status with high specificity and sensitivity. Altogether, 150 or so TCR beta chains were recorded as cytomegalovirus-associated.

This clone was counted between two and nine times. Its antigen is not identified. This CDR3 is also generated by other DNA sequences in the sample. The data were produced by immunoSEQ multiplex PCR, yet TCRdb's version contains in-frame clones alone and is incomplete. The sample carries around 300,000 clones, roughly 90% recorded once. V was pared by 0 bases and J by 4 bases, with 4 bases of the junction left unmatched. Germline loops: CDR1 MGHRA, CDR2 YSYEKL. The CDR3 runs to 16 residues. The donors were members of the validation cohort comprising about 120 subjects, separate from the approximately 630-subject first cohort.

The J gene is TRBJ1-5, the V gene TRBV4-1, with 9 bases that match TRBD1. This sequence was found in a man aged 25 to 40 in good health and CMV-seronegative. The sequenced sample was PBMCs. The CDR3 sequence: CASSQDPGQGNQPQHF. Here the CDR3 DNA reads TGCGCCAGCAGCCAAGATCCCGGACAGGGGAATCAGCCCCAGCATTTT.